One sample yielded the 20 T cell receptor beta chains listed below, sequenced in a study of blood T cell repertoires in COVID-19. Method: immunoSEQ multiplex PCR; TCRdb's copy keeps in-frame clones and lacks some. The sample has some 490,000 clones, approximately 83% seen once. The sample comprised peripheral blood. These receptors were collected from a human donor in a cohort sampled during active COVID-19.

The chain employs TRBV6-2 or TRBV6-3 and TRBJ2-7; 8 nucleotides line up with TRBD1. This CDR3 has 14 residues. Germline V gene lookup returns CDR1 MNHEY and CDR2 SVGEGT. Germline trimming cut 4 bases from V and 2 bases from J; bases unmatched to any gene: 4. The CDR3: CASSWWTGPYEQYF. CDR3 bases: TGTGCCAGCAGTTGGTGGACAGGGCCCTACGAGCAGTACTTC.

The rearrangement joins TRBV18 to TRBJ2-2, with TRBD2 as a possible D gene (6 bases). From germline, CDR1 is KGHSH and CDR2 LQKENI. Trimming took off 2 bases at V and 1 base at J, with 8 bases between the two ends. The CDR3 covers 15 residues. CDR3 sequence: CASSPAGRNTGELFF. The CDR3 DNA follows: TGTGCCAGCTCACCAGCGGGGAGGAACACCGGGGAGCTGTTTTTT.

The CDR3 reads CASSRAGVENNSPLHF. CDR3 coding DNA: TGTGCCAGTAGCAGAGCGGGGGTTGAAAATAATTCACCCCTCCACTTT. The genes are TRBV19 and TRBJ1-6; weak D call: TRBD1 (5 bases). CDR1 and CDR2 (germline): LNHDA, SQIVND (reference sequence). This CDR3 is built from 16 residues. V lost 6 bases and J lost 5, with 17 bases in between.

This sequence joins TRBV15 and TRBJ1-2; a weak D match, TRBD1 (5 bases). From germline, CDR1 is LNHNV and CDR2 YYDKDF (reference sequence). This CDR3 contains 15 residues. Trimming pared 0 bases from V and 8 bases from J, leaving 16 bases between. In nucleotides, the CDR3 is TGTGCCACCAGCAGAGATTTTGGGACTCAAGTCGGCTACACCTTC. Its protein is CATSRDFGTQVGYTF.

This clone came up once. This chain uses TRBV5-1 with TRBJ1-1; D remains ambiguous. Per the germline V gene, CDR1 is SGHRS and CDR2 is YFSETQ. This CDR3 region has 14 residues. V lost 1 base, J lost 1 base, and 8 bases lay in between. The CDR3 nucleotides read TGCGCCAGCAGCTTGTCTTCAGGGAACACTGAAGCTTTCTTT. It yields the protein CASSLSSGNTEAFF. Full variable domain (missing parts from reference TRBV5-1 and TRBJ1-1): KAGVTQTPRYLIKTRGQQVTLSCSPISGHRSVSWYQQTPGQGLQFLFEYFSETQRNKGNFPGRFSGRQFSNSRSEMNVSTLELGDSALYLCASSLSSGNTEAFFGQGTRLTVV.

This sequence joins TRBV6-5 and TRBJ2-4, with 7 nucleotides matching TRBD1. This CDR3 is 14 amino acids long. From germline, CDR1 is MNHEY and CDR2 SVGAGI. The J segment lost 4 bases and the V segment lost 5 bases, leaving 5 bases of the junction unmatched. This CDR3 is CASSPRDSKNIQYF. CDR3 in DNA: TGTGCCAGCAGTCCTCGGGACAGTAAAAACATTCAGTACTTC.

This chain connects TRBV30 to TRBJ2-5; TRBD2 agrees at 7 bases. The CDR3 covers 15 residues. J gave up 5 bases and V 0 bases, and 9 bases lay outside the gene matches. The germline V gene encodes CDR1 GTSNPN and CDR2 SVGIG (reference sequence). This CDR3 reads CAWSVGGLVRETQYF. CDR3 sequence (DNA): TGTGCCTGGAGTGTGGGAGGGTTAGTTCGGGAGACCCAGTACTTC.

The chain recombines TRBV3-1 (or the pseudogene TRBV3-2) with TRBJ1-5; D not resolved. Germline CDR1 LGHDT, CDR2 YNNKEL (reference sequence). The germline V and J ends were trimmed by 2 bases and 5 bases, with 7 bases remaining between them. This CDR3 comprises 13 residues. The CDR3: CASSQPGYQPQHF. In DNA, the CDR3 is TGTGCCAGCAGCCAACCGGGATATCAGCCCCAGCATTTT.

DNA for the CDR3: TGCGCCAGCAGCAATAGAGCGGGATACGAGCAGTACTTC. Its translation: CASSNRAGYEQYF. The rearrangement links TRBV5-1 to TRBJ2-7; 7 bases are a match to TRBD2. Germline V gene data show CDR1 as SGHRS and CDR2 as YFSETQ. This CDR3 has 13 residues. V lost 4 bases, J lost 4 bases, and 5 bases stayed unmatched.

V usage is TRBV7-2 and J usage is TRBJ2-5, with 10 nucleotides matching TRBD2. The CDR3 has 14 residues. The V gene end was trimmed by 5 bases and the J gene end by 9 bases; junction bases not matched to a gene: 9. Germline V gene lookup returns CDR1 SGHTA and CDR2 FQGNSA. CDR3 in DNA: TGTGCCAGCAGCCCGTTAGCGGGAGGCAGGGCCCAGTACTTC. The encoded protein is CASSPLAGGRAQYF.

J is TRBJ2-1 and V is TRBV10-3; 9 nucleotides agree with TRBD2. CDR3 length: 16 amino acids. V trimming: 0 bases; J trimming: 3 bases; junction bases outside the gene matches: 3. The V gene's germline CDR1 is ENHRY and CDR2 SYGVKD. In nucleotides, the CDR3 is TGTGCCATCAGTGAGTCTGCGGGAGGGAACTACAATGAGCAGTTCTTC. As protein: CAISESAGGNYNEQFF.

V gene TRBV7-3 combines with J gene TRBJ1-1; TRBD1 aligns across 9 bases. Looked up from germline, CDR1 is SGHTA and CDR2 is FQGTGA. CDR3 length: 12 residues. After removal of 4 bases from V and 8 bases from J, the junction contained 2 bases not matched to a gene. CDR3 in amino acids: CASSSDRGEAFF. Written as DNA, the CDR3 is TGTGCCAGCAGCTCCGACAGGGGGGAAGCTTTCTTT. Filled out from reference TRBV7-3 and TRBJ1-1, the complete variable domain reads GAGVSQTPSNKVTEKGKYVELRCDPISGHTALYWYRQSLGQGPEFLIYFQGTGAADDSGLPNDRFFAVRPEGSVSTLKIQRTERGDSAVYLCASSSDRGEAFFGQGTRLTVV.

Comment on this clone: One end of the junction is discordant with germline, which a read error may explain. The genes are TRBV7-2 and TRBJ2-5; D is perhaps TRBD1 (6 bases). The CDR3 contains 12 residues. Germline CDR1 reads SGHTA; CDR2 reads FQGNSA. CDR3 sequence: CASSLGAAQSHF. In nucleotides, the CDR3 is TGTGCCAGCAGCTTGGGGGCGGCCCAGAGCCACTTC.

The chain joins TRBV3-1 (or the pseudogene TRBV3-2) to TRBJ2-7; TRBD1 agrees at 8 bases. CDR1 and CDR2 (germline): LGHDT, YNNKEL (reference sequence). This CDR3 region has 18 residues. Trimming cost V 0 bases and J 2 bases; bases outside gene matches: 12. Here the CDR3 reads CASSQDRLDRGNTYEQYF. DNA of the CDR3: TGTGCCAGCAGCCAAGATCGCCTCGACAGGGGAAATACCTACGAGCAGTACTTC.

The CDR3 nucleotides read TGTGCCAGCAGCGTTTCGTCAGGGTACACCGGGGAGCTGTTTTTT. It codes for CASSVSSGYTGELFF. The V call is TRBV7-9, the J call TRBJ2-2, with D perhaps matching TRBD1 (5 bases). From germline, CDR1 is SEHNR and CDR2 FQNEAQ (reference sequence). There are 15 residues in the CDR3. Trimming shortened V by 5 bases and J by 3 bases, and 13 bases separated the two germline ends.

The J gene is TRBJ1-1, the V gene TRBV7-2; possibly TRBD1 for D (6 bases). The germline V gene has CDR1 SGHTA and CDR2 FQGNSA. Trimming removed 3 bases at V and 4 bases at J, with 12 bases between. This CDR3 is built from 14 residues. Here the CDR3 reads CASSLAGAATEAFF. The CDR3 bases are TGTGCCAGCAGCTTGGCAGGGGCCGCCACTGAAGCTTTCTTT. The whole variable domain, filled in from reference TRBV7-2 and TRBJ1-1, reads GAGVSQSPSNKVTEKGKDVELRCDPISGHTALYWYRQSLGQGLEFLIYFQGNSAPDKSGLPSDRFSAERTGGSVSTLTIQRTQQEDSAVYLCASSLAGAATEAFFGQGTRLTVV.

CDR3: CASSGAGTGANQPQHF. DNA of the CDR3: TGTGCCAGCAGCGGAGCCGGGACAGGCGCCAATCAGCCCCAGCATTTT. This chain uses TRBV7-2 with TRBJ1-5; 8 bases match TRBD1. This CDR3 is built from 16 residues. V lost 5 bases to trimming and J lost 3 bases; unmatched junction nucleotides: 9. Germline CDR1 reads SGHTA; CDR2 reads FQGNSA.

The gene calls are TRBV29-1 and TRBJ1-1; D uncertain. CDR1 SQVTM and CDR2 ANQGSEA come from the germline V gene. V dropped 2 bases and J dropped 5 bases, with 12 bases sitting between them. This CDR3 has 13 amino acids. The CDR3 is CSVERPGRTEAFF. CDR3 DNA: TGCAGCGTTGAACGACCCGGGAGGACTGAAGCTTTCTTT.

V is TRBV28 and J is TRBJ2-7; the match to TRBD1 covers 7 bases. Looked up from germline, CDR1 is MDHEN and CDR2 is SYDVKM. The CDR3 has 13 residues. V lost 3 bases and J lost 3; bases outside the gene matches: 2. The CDR3, as DNA: TGTGCCAGCAGTTTGACAGGGTTCTACGAGCAGTACTTC. Its protein is CASSLTGFYEQYF.

This chain connects TRBV7-2 to TRBJ2-7; D might be TRBD2 (6 bases). The V and J ends lost 4 bases and 2 bases respectively, with 15 bases between them. The CDR3 loop spans 15 amino acids. Germline CDR1 and CDR2: SGHTA and FQGNSA. CDR3 DNA: TGTGCCAGCAGCTCCACCCCCCCTAGCGCCTACGAGCAGTACTTC. Translating gives CASSSTPPSAYEQYF.